This section outlines one TCR beta chain sequence together with its context. The data originate from a study of glioma-infiltrating T cells after dendritic cell vaccination. Trimming removed 5 bases at V and 4 bases at J, with 12 bases between. There are 14 residues in the CDR3. Germline lookup yields CDR1 MNHEY and CDR2 SVGAGI. Assay: immunoSEQ multiplex PCR; the TCRdb copy retains only in-frame clones and omits some. The sample has more than 95,000 clones, roughly 76% seen once; the top ten hold 10% to 15%. The source was blood, collected before dendritic cell vaccination. The chain links TRBV6-5 to TRBJ1-3; D may be TRBD1 (6 bases). The clonotype comes from a human donor with glioblastoma. The CDR3 loop is CASSRTVRGNTIYF. Written as DNA, the CDR3 is TGTGCCAGCAGTAGGACAGTGCGGGGAAACACCATATATTTT.